Following are 29 T cell receptor beta chains from one sample sequenced in a study of T cells in Graves' hyperthyroidism and ophthalmopathy. TCR beta CDR3 sequences were amplified from RNA transcripts. RT-PCR in the first round (using the HTBI primer set) targeted the TCR CDR3. MiXCR, applied by TCRdb to the multiplex PCR reads, yields one record per CDR3 protein. The table has a few hundred thousand distinct CDR3 sequences, approximately 18% seen once. Input material: blood. The receptor source for this set is a woman between 50 and 59 years old with Graves' hyperthyroidism.

This clonotype appeared a few times. The CDR3 sequence: CASSQVLQVTAKNIQYF. The CDR3 coding sequence is TGTGCCAGCAGCCAAGTTTTGCAGGTTACGGCCAAAAACATTCAGTACTTC. This chain connects TRBV3-1 to TRBJ2-4; D is uncertain. CDR3 length equals 17 residues. The germline gives CDR1 LGHDT, CDR2 YNNKEL (reference sequence). V lost 1 base and J lost 1, with 14 bases in between.

The V and J genes are TRBV10-3 and TRBJ2-5, with TRBD2 identical over 13 bases. Trimming took 6 bases from V and 0 from J; bases not matched to a gene: 7. CDR3 length equals 17 residues. Germline CDR1 reads ENHRY; CDR2 reads SYGVKD. CDR3 sequence: CAISDGTSGVYQETQYF. In nucleotides, the CDR3 is TGTGCCATCAGCGACGGGACTAGCGGGGTGTACCAAGAGACCCAGTACTTC.

This chain links TRBV6-1 with TRBJ2-1, with 8 nucleotides matching TRBD2. From germline, CDR1 is MNHNS and CDR2 SASEGT. J lost 4 bases, V lost 7 bases, and 9 bases had no gene match. CDR3 length equals 15 residues. CDR3 coding DNA: TGTGCCAGCAACCAATTAGCGGGGACTTACAATGAGCAGTTCTTC. This codes for CASNQLAGTYNEQFF.

The chain joins TRBV11-1 to TRBJ1-2, with 7 bases matching TRBD1. The junction had 6 bases not matched to a gene; V was cut back by 0 bases and J by 8 bases. CDR1 and CDR2 from the germline V gene are SGHAT and FQDESV (reference sequence). The CDR3 contains 14 residues. CDR3 residues: CASSLAQGSGGYTF. The CDR3 DNA reads TGTGCCAGCAGCTTAGCACAGGGGTCAGGAGGCTACACCTTC.

In this sample, this clonotype turned up a few times. This chain links TRBV5-1 with TRBJ2-7; D is perhaps TRBD2 (6 bases). Germline V CDR1 and CDR2: SGHRS, YFSETQ. The CDR3 contains 14 residues. V lost 5 bases to trimming and J lost 4 bases, with 16 bases between them. The CDR3 DNA sequence: TGCGCCAGCAGTCGCGACGGGGGTAGGTACGAGCAGTACTTC. It specifies CASSRDGGRYEQYF. Full variable domain (outside the CDR3, taken from reference TRBV5-1 and TRBJ2-7): KAGVTQTPRYLIKTRGQQVTLSCSPISGHRSVSWYQQTPGQGLQFLFEYFSETQRNKGNFPGRFSGRQFSNSRSEMNVSTLELGDSALYLCASSRDGGRYEQYFGPGTRLTVT.

This clonotype has a handful of counts. The chain recombines TRBV18 with TRBJ1-3; 7 bases match TRBD1. The ends lost 4 bases at V and 1 base at J; junction bases unmatched: 7. The CDR3 loop spans 16 amino acids. Per the germline V gene, CDR1 is KGHSH and CDR2 is LQKENI. CDR3 coding DNA: TGTGCCAGCTCACAGACCCCAGGGGGATCTGGAAACACCATATATTTT. This encodes CASSQTPGGSGNTIYF. The full variable domain, completed using reference TRBV18 and TRBJ1-3, is NAGVMQNPRHLVRRRGQEARLRCSPMKGHSHVYWYRQLPEEGLKFMVYLQKENIIDESGMPKERFSAEFPKEGPSILRIQQVVRGDSAAYFCASSQTPGGSGNTIYFGEGSWLTVV.

The table lists this clonotype with a few counts. The chain employs TRBV7-2 and TRBJ2-5, with 7 positions matching TRBD1. Germline V gene lookup returns CDR1 SGHTA and CDR2 FQGNSA. J was trimmed by 5 bases and V by 1 base; bases with no gene match: 4. This CDR3 contains 14 residues. The DNA for the CDR3 is TGTGCCAGCAGCTTAGGGTCAGGGGGTGAGACCCAGTACTTC. Translating gives CASSLGSGGETQYF.

This clonotype was counted ten times or more. CDR3 coding DNA: TGTGCCTGGAGTGCAGGACAGTTCTACGAGCAGTACTTC. It is translated as CAWSAGQFYEQYF. J is TRBJ2-7 and V is TRBV30; TRBD1 might be the D (6 bases). This CDR3 contains 13 residues. Germline V gene sequence: CDR1 GTSNPN, CDR2 SVGIG (reference sequence). V was shortened by 1 base and J by 3 bases, with 10 bases between the two germline ends.

The CDR3 coding sequence is TGTGCCAGCAGCCAAGATATCGGCCTAGCGGGAGTCAATGAGCAGTTCTTC. Translation gives CASSQDIGLAGVNEQFF. J is TRBJ2-1 and V is TRBV14; 10 nucleotides align to TRBD2. Trimming cost V 0 bases and J 6 bases; bases outside gene matches: 8. CDR3 length: 17 residues. Per the germline V gene, CDR1 is SGHDN and CDR2 is FVKESK. Looking up the rest from reference TRBV14 and TRBJ2-1 gives the full variable domain: EAGVTQFPSHSVIEKGQTVTLRCDPISGHDNLYWYRRVMGKEIKFLLHFVKESKQDESGMPNNRFLAERTGGTYSTLKVQPAELEDSGVYFCASSQDIGLAGVNEQFFGPGTRLTVL.

The chain carries TRBV12-3 or TRBV12-4 and TRBJ2-5, with 9 bases that match TRBD2. The CDR3 extends over 17 amino acids. With V trimmed by 2 bases and J by 4 bases, 11 bases remained unmatched. This CDR3 is CASSLPGGGRARETQYF. The CDR3 region has the DNA TGTGCCAGCAGTTTACCCGGGGGCGGGAGGGCCAGAGAGACCCAGTACTTC.

The chain couples TRBV5-1 to TRBJ1-4; no clear D. CDR1 is SGHRS, CDR2 YFSETQ, per germline. V dropped 4 bases and J dropped 0 bases, with 10 bases sitting between them. This CDR3 region has 15 residues. The CDR3 reads CASSPDEATNEKLFF. CDR3 coding DNA: TGCGCCAGCAGCCCAGACGAAGCAACTAATGAAAAACTGTTTTTT.

A note on this clonotype: A much more abundant neighbour one base away suggests this may be a read error. The rearrangement uses TRBV11-1 and TRBJ2-5; 7 nucleotides line up with TRBD2. CDR1 SGHAT and CDR2 FQDESV come from the germline V gene (reference sequence). The CDR3 is 14 amino acids. This chain's CDR3 is CASSLAREAETQYF. In DNA, the CDR3 is TGTGCCAGCAGCCTAGCCCGGGAGGCGGAGACCCAGTACTTC.

The chain carries TRBV18 and TRBJ2-2; the D gene is possibly TRBD2 (6 bases). V was clipped by 4 bases and J by 0 bases, with 12 bases between them. Per germline, CDR1 KGHSH and CDR2 LQKENI. The CDR3 sequence is 16 residues long. In nucleotides, the CDR3 is TGTGCCAGCTCACGGGACTCCCACACGAACACCGGGGAGCTGTTTTTT. This gives the protein CASSRDSHTNTGELFF.

This clonotype appeared many times. The genes are TRBV28 and TRBJ2-3; D call uncertain. The CDR3 extends over 15 amino acids. Trimming cost V 5 bases and J 1 base, with 13 bases left between them. Germline V gene data show CDR1 as MDHEN and CDR2 as SYDVKM. The CDR3 region has the DNA TGTGCCAGCAGTCCTCAGTCTAGTGGCACAGATACGCAGTATTTT. It is translated as CASSPQSSGTDTQYF. Drawing the rest from reference TRBV28 and TRBJ2-3, the complete variable domain is DVKVTQSSRYLVKRTGEKVFLECVQDMDHENMFWYRQDPGLGLRLIYFSYDVKMKEKGDIPEGYSVSREKKERFSLILESASTNQTSMYLCASSPQSSGTDTQYFGPGTRLTVL.

This clonotype was seen at least ten times. This chain connects TRBV7-8 to TRBJ1-1; D uncertain. V was cut by 1 base and J by 5 bases, with 11 bases left in between. The germline gives CDR1 SGHVS, CDR2 FQNEAQ. This CDR3 region has 14 residues. The CDR3 DNA is TGTGCCAGCAGCTTAGATACGCGGGGAACTGAAGCTTTCTTT. Encoded protein: CASSLDTRGTEAFF.

Many counts were recorded for this clonotype. The genes are TRBV5-1 and TRBJ2-1, with 7 bases lining up with TRBD2. The germline V gene encodes CDR1 SGHRS and CDR2 YFSETQ. The CDR3 totals 15 residues. Trimming at V came to 0 bases and at J to 4 bases, leaving 4 bases not matched to a gene. The CDR3 bases are TGCGCCAGCAGCTTGGTTGCACTAGCGTACAATGAGCAGTTCTTC. Translating gives CASSLVALAYNEQFF.

This clonotype was counted ten times or more. The chain employs TRBV7-2 and TRBJ2-1, with D possibly TRBD2 on 5 matching bases. V lost 5 bases and J lost 5, with 19 bases in between. The germline CDR1 and CDR2 sequences are SGHTA and FQGNSA. This CDR3 region has 16 residues. DNA for the CDR3: TGTGCCAGCAGCAAACTAGACATGGCGGACGACAATGAGCAGTTCTTC. Its protein is CASSKLDMADDNEQFF.

In its sample, this clonotype was seen a few times. This sequence joins TRBV10-3 and TRBJ2-7, with D uncertain. The ends were cut back, 2 bases at V and 7 bases at J, with 15 bases in the middle. Looked up from germline, CDR1 is ENHRY and CDR2 is SYGVKD. This CDR3 contains 14 residues. This chain's CDR3 is CAISETDGSGEQYF. The DNA for the CDR3 is TGTGCCATCAGTGAGACGGACGGGTCCGGGGAGCAGTACTTC.

The V gene is TRBV6-1, the J gene TRBJ2-3; D gene ambiguous. CDR3 length: 12 residues. Germline V lookup: CDR1 MNHNS, CDR2 SASEGT. Trimming removed 5 bases from V and 6 bases from J, with 9 bases in between. CDR3 loop: CASSLTLDTQYF. CDR3 nucleotides: TGTGCCAGCAGTCTGACTCTCGATACGCAGTATTTT.

This clonotype was observed many times. CDR3: CASSFRVPGSDEQYF. Written as DNA, the CDR3 is TGTGCCAGCAGTTTTAGGGTTCCAGGGAGCGACGAGCAGTACTTC. The chain joins TRBV28 to TRBJ2-7; tentatively, D is TRBD1 or TRBD2 (5 bases each). Germline values: CDR1 MDHEN, CDR2 SYDVKM. The CDR3 runs to 15 residues. The ends were cut back, 3 bases at V and 5 bases at J, with 17 bases in the middle.

Many counts were recorded for this clonotype. The chain has TRBV6-2 or TRBV6-3 and TRBJ1-5, with 7 bases aligning to TRBD1. This CDR3 has 15 residues. The trim removed 6 bases at V and 4 bases at J, leaving 9 bases unmatched. Germline-derived CDR1 and CDR2 are MNHEY and SVGEGT. The CDR3 DNA is TGTGCCAGCAGCTACGGGGGACAGCCTAATCAGCCCCAGCATTTT. Protein: CASSYGGQPNQPQHF.

The chain has TRBV20-1 and TRBJ2-5; a weak D match, TRBD2 (6 bases). Germline CDR1 and CDR2: DFQATT and SNEGSKA (reference sequence). This CDR3 has 14 residues. V shed 5 bases and J shed 5 bases, with 18 bases lying between them. The CDR3 region is CSAALLRGRETQYF. DNA of the CDR3: TGCAGTGCTGCCCTTTTGCGGGGTCGGGAGACCCAGTACTTC.

The rearrangement links TRBV28 to TRBJ1-6, with D unresolved. V was trimmed by 5 bases and J by 8 bases, leaving 7 bases between them. CDR3 length equals 12 residues. Germline CDR1 is MDHEN and CDR2 is SYDVKM. The DNA of the CDR3 is TGTGCCAGCAGTCCCCTACATTCACCCCTCCACTTT. It translates to CASSPLHSPLHF.

The chain combines TRBV20-1 with TRBJ2-7; D is undetermined. Trimming removed 2 bases from V and 3 bases from J, with 11 bases in between. Germline V gene sequence: CDR1 DFQATT, CDR2 SNEGSKA (reference sequence). CDR3 length: 13 amino acids. The CDR3 region is CSARSTDGYEQYF. CDR3 nucleotide sequence: TGCAGTGCTAGATCCACGGACGGCTACGAGCAGTACTTC.

Many counts were recorded for this clonotype. The chain links TRBV30 to TRBJ1-3; D is undetermined. The CDR3 loop spans 11 amino acids. V lost 3 bases and J 8 bases, leaving 8 bases between the germline ends. The germline CDR1 and CDR2 sequences are GTSNPN and SVGIG (reference sequence). The CDR3: CAWSPWDTIYF. CDR3 bases: TGTGCCTGGAGCCCCTGGGACACCATATATTTT.

This clonotype was observed a handful of times. The rearrangement uses TRBV7-3 and TRBJ2-5, with 10 bases aligning to TRBD2. The CDR3 is 16 amino acids. With 2 bases clipped from V and 2 bases from J, the junction kept 5 bases outside the gene matches. Germline V gene data show CDR1 as SGHTA and CDR2 as FQGTGA. The CDR3 region is CASSLGLAGAQETQYF. The CDR3 DNA is TGTGCCAGCAGCTTAGGGCTAGCGGGGGCTCAAGAGACCCAGTACTTC. The variable domain in full, completed from reference TRBV7-3 and TRBJ2-5, reads GAGVSQTPSNKVTEKGKYVELRCDPISGHTALYWYRQSLGQGPEFLIYFQGTGAADDSGLPNDRFFAVRPEGSVSTLKIQRTERGDSAVYLCASSLGLAGAQETQYFGPGTRLLVL.

This clonotype has just a few counts. The rearrangement joins TRBV10-3 to TRBJ2-5; the match to TRBD2 covers 13 bases. The V and J ends lost 2 bases and 4 bases, in that order; junction bases with no gene match: 7. In germline, CDR1 is ENHRY, CDR2 SYGVKD. The CDR3 has 17 residues. CDR3: CAISERLAGGPVETQYF. The CDR3 DNA is TGTGCCATCAGTGAGAGACTAGCGGGAGGTCCGGTAGAGACCCAGTACTTC.

This clonotype was observed many times. The rearrangement joins TRBV2 to TRBJ1-4; tentatively, D is TRBD1 (5 bases). The germline gives CDR1 SNHLY, CDR2 FYNNEI. This CDR3 comprises 16 residues. Trimming stripped 3 bases from V and 0 bases from J, with 11 bases between. CDR3 region: CASSDLDTSTNEKLFF. The CDR3 nucleotides read TGTGCCAGCAGTGATCTGGACACCTCAACTAATGAAAAACTGTTTTTT.

This clonotype was counted at least ten times. This chain connects TRBV28 to TRBJ1-1; weak D call: TRBD1 (6 bases). Germline V CDR1 and CDR2: MDHEN, SYDVKM. The length of the CDR3 is 12 residues. V lost 7 bases to trimming and J lost 5 bases, with 11 bases between them. The CDR3 protein is CASNQGRTEAFF. CDR3 nucleotide sequence: TGTGCCAGCAATCAGGGGAGAACTGAAGCTTTCTTT.